This T cell receptor (beta chain) comes out of a study of T cell responses to AZD1222 COVID-19 vaccine. V lost 5 bases, J lost 0 bases, and 14 bases lay in between. Germline CDR1 is SEHNR and CDR2 is FQNEAQ (reference sequence). The length of the CDR3 is 15 residues. The study, taken as a whole, reports: Close to half of all spike-specific TCRs reportedly target regions of the variants that are unmutated. Regions 160-218 and 743-854 held dominance among vaccine-associated CD4 TCRs, which spanned spike. Seropositivity was recorded at baseline in only 6 or 7 AZD1222 recipients.

The assay was immunoSEQ multiplex PCR, and TCRdb's table has in-frame clones only and misses some. Its listing shows 150,000 or so clones. On this clone itself: Its antigen is still unknown.

The genes are TRBV7-9 and TRBJ2-7, with a tentative D call TRBD1 (5 bases). The receptor was derived from an adult in good health. The material sequenced was peripheral blood. The CDR3 sequence is CASSPGYRSSYEQYF. The CDR3 bases are TGTGCCAGCAGCCCTGGATACAGGAGCTCCTACGAGCAGTACTTC.